The next 23 T cell receptor beta chains were all read from a single sample in a study of post-analysis software for immune sequencing data. Study-wide results and limits: The study found TRBV5-6, TRBV5-1 and TRBV20-1 among five or six TRBV segments more frequent in patients than controls.

The library was made from cDNA and included unique molecular identifiers. TCRdb passed the PCR reads through MiXCR, listing each CDR3 protein once. Of fewer than 600,000 distinct CDR3 sequences in the sample, over 35% were seen once. The antigens of these receptors remain unknown. The sample was blood. The receptors were gathered from a girl aged 5-17 years with multiple sclerosis.

The CDR3 nucleotides are TGCAGTGCTATGGAGGCAGGGGGCCGTACTGAAGCTTTCTTT. Its protein is CSAMEAGGRTEAFF. The V and J genes are TRBV20-1 and TRBJ1-1, with 8 bases that match TRBD1. J lost 5 bases, V lost 4 bases, and 9 bases had no gene match. This CDR3 comprises 14 residues. Germline CDR1 is DFQATT and CDR2 is SNEGSKA (reference sequence).

The V call is TRBV5-1, the J call TRBJ2-7; TRBD1 matches 8 bases. The junction had 5 bases not matched to a gene; V was cut back by 0 bases and J by 0 bases. Germline CDR1 SGHRS, CDR2 YFSETQ. The CDR3 has 16 residues. The CDR3 nucleotides read TGCGCCAGCAGCTTGGACGGGACAGGCCTCTCCTACGAGCAGTACTTC. The encoded protein is CASSLDGTGLSYEQYF.

As concerns this clonotype: It is unclear where the CDR3 begins or ends on the DNA, so no DNA is shown, and the CDR3 is as TCRdb lists it. This chain links TRBV29-1 with TRBJ2-6; the table gives TRBD1 as D, unverified against the DNA. Termini included, the CDR3 measures 16 amino acids. From germline, CDR1 is SQVTM and CDR2 ANQGSEA. This chain's CDR3 is CSVEVRWGEGANVPTF.

This clonotype was seen only a few times. The rearrangement joins TRBV20-1 to TRBJ1-4; 11 nucleotides line up with TRBD1. V lost 3 bases, J lost 2 bases, and 5 bases stayed unmatched. The CDR3 is made up of 16 amino acids. Germline V lookup: CDR1 DFQATT, CDR2 SNEGSKA (reference sequence). The CDR3 DNA reads as TGCAGTGCTAGTGTGGACAGGGGGCTTACTAATGAAAAACTGTTTTTT. It translates to CSASVDRGLTNEKLFF.

With regard to this clonotype: The junction departs from the called germline gene at one end, perhaps through a read error. V usage is TRBV7-7 and J usage is TRBJ2-1; 9 bases match TRBD2. Germline CDR1 and CDR2: SSHAT and FNYEAQ (reference sequence). The length of the CDR3 is 15 residues. The CDR3 region has the DNA TGTGCTAGCAGCCCAGCGGGAGGAAGAGGGAATGAGCAGTTCTTC. Amino acid sequence: CASSPAGGRGNEQFF.

In this sample, this clonotype turned up a few times. The CDR3 here is CAISGPDRSGVDEQYF. The CDR3 nucleotides read TGTGCCATCAGTGGTCCGGACAGGTCCGGGGTTGACGAGCAGTACTTC. The rearrangement uses TRBV10-3 and TRBJ2-7; 7 positions agree with TRBD1. The CDR3 is 16 residues long. V lost 4 bases, J lost 5 bases, and 14 bases stayed unmatched. CDR1 and CDR2 (germline): ENHRY, SYGVKD.

The chain combines TRBV18 with TRBJ2-7; the D gene is possibly TRBD2 (5 bases). The CDR3 has 15 amino acids. Trimming removed 2 bases from V and 7 bases from J, with 18 bases in between. Germline values: CDR1 KGHSH, CDR2 LQKENI. The CDR3 here is CASSPTAAPQREQYF. The CDR3 nucleotides read TGTGCCAGCTCACCAACAGCGGCACCTCAGAGAGAGCAGTACTTC.

This clonotype came up a few times. CDR3 in amino acids: CSVVVTGGPYEQFF. The CDR3 nucleotides read TGCAGCGTTGTGGTAACGGGAGGGCCCTATGAGCAGTTCTTC. The chain has TRBV29-1 and TRBJ2-1; 8 bases agree with TRBD2. Per germline, CDR1 SQVTM and CDR2 ANQGSEA. V gave up 4 bases and J gave up 8 bases; unmatched junction bases: 10. The CDR3 totals 14 residues.

The gene calls are TRBV7-2 and TRBJ2-1; D ambiguous. CDR1 and CDR2 (germline): SGHTA, FQGNSA. This CDR3 spans 14 amino acids. The V and J ends lost 1 base and 6 bases respectively, with 10 bases between them. The CDR3 sequence is CASSLVSALNEQFF. The CDR3 DNA follows: TGTGCCAGCAGCTTAGTAAGTGCTCTCAATGAGCAGTTCTTC.

The rearrangement joins TRBV6-6 to TRBJ1-6; the D gene is possibly TRBD1 (5 bases). The germline CDR1 and CDR2 sequences are MNHNY and SVGAGI (reference sequence). The V end was cut by 0 bases, the J end by 8 bases, with 8 bases between. The CDR3 sequence is 14 residues long. The CDR3 DNA reads TGTGCCAGCAGTTACTCAGGGGATGATTCACCCCTCCACTTT. Translated, it gives CASSYSGDDSPLHF.

The genes are TRBV10-3 and TRBJ1-2; D is unresolved. The V end was cut by 3 bases, the J end by 8 bases, with 16 bases between. This CDR3 comprises 14 residues. CDR1 is ENHRY, CDR2 SYGVKD, per germline. CDR3 in DNA: TGTGCCATCAGTGACTCGAGACGGGGAGAGGGCTACACCTTC. Its protein product is CAISDSRRGEGYTF.

This chain links TRBV20-1 with TRBJ2-1; TRBD2 matches 9 bases. V lost 0 bases and J lost 3; bases outside the gene matches: 9. CDR3 length equals 17 residues. Per the germline V gene, CDR1 is DFQATT and CDR2 is SNEGSKA (reference sequence). CDR3 nucleotide sequence: TGCAGTGCTAGAGATTCCCGGGGAGCGGGAGGCTACAATGAGCAGTTCTTC. Protein sequence: CSARDSRGAGGYNEQFF.

In the case of this clonotype: Germline is not matched at one junction end, which may reflect a read error. V usage is TRBV20-1 and J usage is TRBJ2-7; D might be TRBD1 or TRBD2, each matching 5 bases. This CDR3 comprises 14 residues. Germline loops: CDR1 DFQATT, CDR2 SNEGSKA (reference sequence). CDR3 loop: CSAIQPGRDYEQYF. The CDR3 region has the DNA TGCAGCGCTATCCAACCGGGACGGGACTACGAGCAGTACTTC.

The chain employs TRBV13 and TRBJ1-5; 7 bases map to TRBD1. The CDR3 sequence is 16 residues long. Germline V CDR1 and CDR2: PRHDT, FYEKMQ (reference sequence). V lost 4 bases, J lost 6 bases, and 12 bases stayed unmatched. The CDR3 is CASSSSDRSAGQPQHF. The CDR3 DNA sequence: TGTGCCAGCAGCTCCTCGGACAGGTCCGCAGGTCAGCCCCAGCATTTT.

About this clonotype itself: Its ends do not fully match the called genes, so a read error is possible. The chain recombines TRBV12-3 or TRBV12-4 with TRBJ2-4; TRBD2 matches at 8 bases. The J call may not be correct, given that the DNA end is closer to TRBJ2-7. This CDR3 is built from 15 residues. As DNA, the CDR3 is TGTACCAGCAGCTCTCAGACTAGCGTACCCTACGAGCAGTACTTC. Translating it yields CTSSSQTSVPYEQYF.

This chain links TRBV28 with TRBJ1-4, with D possibly TRBD1 on 6 matching bases. This CDR3 region has 15 residues. The germline V gene encodes CDR1 MDHEN and CDR2 SYDVKM. The ends were cut back, 5 bases at V and 4 bases at J, with 14 bases in the middle. CDR3 sequence: CASSRGGANNEKLFF. The CDR3 DNA reads as TGTGCCAGCAGTCGGGGGGGGGCTAATAATGAAAAACTGTTTTTT.

There are a few counts of this clonotype. J is TRBJ2-7 and V is TRBV7-9; 7 positions agree with TRBD2. This CDR3 region has 15 residues. Germline V gives CDR1 SEHNR, CDR2 FQNEAQ (reference sequence). J gave up 0 bases and V 3 bases, and 5 bases lay outside the gene matches. CDR3 bases: TGTGCCAGCAGCTTGGGGCGCGGGAGCTCCTACGAGCAGTACTTC. Translation gives CASSLGRGSSYEQYF.

The V call is TRBV7-9, the J call TRBJ2-1, with 15 nucleotides matching TRBD2. The trim removed 5 bases at V and 6 bases at J, leaving 5 bases unmatched. The CDR3 contains 16 residues. CDR1 SEHNR and CDR2 FQNEAQ come from the germline V gene (reference sequence). The CDR3 is CASSHRTSGRGNEQFF. DNA for the CDR3: TGTGCCAGCAGCCATCGGACTAGCGGGAGGGGCAATGAGCAGTTCTTC.

The chain is built from TRBV7-9 and TRBJ2-1; D gene uncertain. CDR3 length: 14 residues. Germline V CDR1 and CDR2: SEHNR, FQNEAQ (reference sequence). With 8 bases removed from V and 9 bases from J, the gap between germline ends came to 20 bases. The CDR3 coding sequence is TGTGCCAGCGGGCCGGGTGGTTGGTTGGCTGAGCAGTTCTTC. It yields the protein CASGPGGWLAEQFF.

This clonotype was counted a few times. The chain combines TRBV6-5 with TRBJ2-7; 10 bases align to TRBD2. This CDR3 has 14 residues. Germline assignment: CDR1 MNHEY and CDR2 SVGAGI. With 6 bases clipped from V and 6 bases from J, the junction kept 8 bases outside the gene matches. CDR3: CASRGSGRSPEQYF. The CDR3 bases are TGTGCCAGCAGAGGTAGCGGGAGGAGTCCCGAGCAGTACTTC.

This clonotype came up many times. The genes are TRBV28 and TRBJ2-7; D ambiguous. The CDR3 has 12 amino acids. Germline V CDR1 and CDR2: MDHEN, SYDVKM. V was clipped by 6 bases and J by 0 bases, with 6 bases between them. The CDR3 spells CASSFSSYEQYF. The CDR3 DNA is TGTGCCAGCAGCTTTAGCTCCTACGAGCAGTACTTC.

This clonotype was seen a few times. The chain joins TRBV5-1 to TRBJ2-5, with 7 bases matching TRBD2. V lost 1 base and J lost 4; bases outside the gene matches: 1. This CDR3 comprises 13 residues. Germline CDR1 and CDR2: SGHRS and YFSETQ. The CDR3 sequence is CASSLTSAETQYF. CDR3 in DNA: TGCGCCAGCAGCTTGACTAGCGCAGAGACCCAGTACTTC. Combining the CDR3 with reference TRBV5-1 and TRBJ2-5 gives the whole variable domain KAGVTQTPRYLIKTRGQQVTLSCSPISGHRSVSWYQQTPGQGLQFLFEYFSETQRNKGNFPGRFSGRQFSNSRSEMNVSTLELGDSALYLCASSLTSAETQYFGPGTRLLVL.

The rearrangement links TRBV7-9 to TRBJ2-5; tentative D call: TRBD1 (5 bases). The DNA end favors TRBJ2-7, so the J call may be wrong. The CDR3 runs to 14 residues. Germline lookup yields CDR1 SEHNR and CDR2 FQNEAQ (reference sequence). CDR3 DNA sequence: TGTGCCAGCAACCCACCCGACAGAGCCTACGAGCAGTACTTC. Protein: CASNPPDRAYEQYF.